Listed below are T cell receptor beta chains from one sample, sequenced in a study of radiotherapy plus CTLA-4 blockade in lung cancer. Here immunoSEQ multiplex PCR was the method, and the copy in TCRdb shows in-frame clones only, minus some. There are 85,000 to 90,000 clones in the sample; around 87% occur only once, and approximately 15% lies in the top ten. Sample: peripheral blood, taken from a patient treated with radiotherapy plus ipilimumab. The receptor source for this set is a human donor with non-small cell lung cancer that progressed on radiotherapy plus ipilimumab. CDR3s include the opening cysteine and the closing phenylalanine or tryptophan. A D gene is named only where the DNA matches it firmly. The size entry is marked missing in some rows and otherwise reads once, few, many or a size class.

J gene	clone size	D gene	V gene	CDR3 protein	CDR3 DNA
TRBJ2-5	.	TRBD1	TRBV4-1	CASSQASEGATQYF	TGCGCCAGCAGCCAAGCGTCTGAGGGGGCGACCCAGTACTTC
TRBJ1-3	.	.	TRBV9	CASSVAFPGSGNTIYF	TGTGCCAGCAGCGTAGCTTTCCCAGGCTCTGGAAACACCATATATTTT
TRBJ1-2	.	TRBD1	TRBV19	CASSIRDSLGGYTF	TGTGCCAGTAGTATTCGGGACAGTCTGGGGGGCTACACCTTC
TRBJ2-7	.	.	TRBV5-1	CASSGEGVGYEQYF	TGCGCCAGCAGCGGGGAGGGGGTCGGGTACGAGCAGTACTTC
TRBJ2-4	few	.	TRBV5-6	CASRDGPENIQYF	TGTGCCAGCAGGGACGGTCCGGAGAACATTCAGTACTTC
TRBJ1-3	once	.	TRBV6-1	CASSIPWGNTIYF	TGTGCCAGCAGTATTCCCTGGGGAAACACCATATATTTT
TRBJ1-5	.	TRBD1	TRBV19	CASSNRQDRGVDQPQHF	TGTGCCAGTAGTAACCGACAAGACAGGGGAGTGGATCAGCCCCAGCATTTT
TRBJ2-3	once	TRBD2	TRBV7-8	CASSSGLAGGPTDTQYF	TGTGCCAGCAGCTCGGGACTAGCGGGAGGGCCAACAGATACGCAGTATTTT
TRBJ2-7	.	.	TRBV11-2	CASSLDAREVYEQYF	TGTGCCAGCAGCTTAGATGCCAGGGAGGTCTACGAGCAGTACTTC
TRBJ2-3	.	.	TRBV5-4	CASSSKRGASTDTQYF	TGTGCCAGCAGCTCCAAACGGGGGGCAAGCACAGATACGCAGTATTTT
TRBJ2-5	.	TRBD2	TRBV5-3	CARSLAGLAGDQETQYF	TGTGCCAGAAGCTTGGCGGGACTAGCGGGGGACCAAGAGACCCAGTACTTC
TRBJ1-1	.	TRBD1	TRBV19	CASRPRPRDSSNTEAFF	TGTGCCAGTAGACCGCGACCCCGGGACAGTTCGAACACTGAAGCTTTCTTT
TRBJ1-3	.	TRBD1	TRBV5-1	CASSKTGDSSGNTIYF	TGCGCCAGCAGCAAGACAGGGGATAGCTCTGGAAACACCATATATTTT
TRBJ1-2	.	.	TRBV15	CATSPPTGKGRYGYTF	TGTGCCACCAGCCCCCCCACGGGCAAGGGACGCTATGGCTACACCTTC
TRBJ1-5	few	.	TRBV27	CASSLQASNQPQHF	TGTGCCAGCAGTTTACAGGCAAGCAATCAGCCCCAGCATTTT
TRBJ2-1	once	TRBD2	TRBV28	CASSLLAGSTYNEQFF	TGTGCCAGCAGTCTACTAGCGGGGTCCACCTACAATGAGCAGTTCTTC
TRBJ1-1	.	.	TRBV7-9	CASPRWGADTEAFF	TGTGCCAGCCCCCGTTGGGGGGCTGACACCGAAGCTTTCTTT
TRBJ1-2	.	.	TRBV5-1	CASRVGQGIYGYTF	TGCGCCAGCAGGGTGGGGCAGGGCATCTATGGCTACACCTTC
TRBJ2-7	.	.	TRBV11-3	CASSLMSYEQYF	TGTGCCAGCAGCTTAATGAGCTACGAGCAGTACTTC
TRBJ1-2	.	.	TRBV2	CASSEVGAGNWGYTF	TGTGCCAGCAGTGAAGTTGGAGCCGGCAATTGGGGCTACACCTTC
TRBJ2-2	.	TRBD1	TRBV7-9	CASSIRDRGWHTGELFF	TGTGCCAGCAGCATCCGGGACAGGGGGTGGCACACCGGGGAGCTGTTTTTT
TRBJ2-7	.	.	TRBV19	CASSTLVSYEQYF	TGTGCCAGTAGTACCCTGGTCAGCTACGAGCAGTACTTC
TRBJ2-3	.	.	TRBV18	CASSPSTDTQYF	TGTGCCAGCTCACCGTCGACAGATACGCAGTATTTT
TRBJ2-7	few	TRBD1	TRBV5-4	CASSSGTGGPYEQYF	TGTGCCAGCAGCTCTGGGACAGGCGGACCCTACGAGCAGTACTTC
TRBJ2-7	.	TRBD2	TRBV27	CASSGRGGGPYEQYF	TGTGCCAGCAGCGGGAGGGGCGGGGGCCCCTACGAGCAGTACTTC
TRBJ2-7	once	.	TRBV9	CASSPRDGSYEQYF	TGTGCCAGCAGCCCCCGGGACGGTTCCTACGAGCAGTACTTC
TRBJ2-7	.	.	TRBV7-9	CASVRTYEQYF	TGTGCCAGCGTCAGGACCTACGAGCAGTACTTC
TRBJ2-3	.	TRBD1	TRBV7-9	CASSRDRAVYF	TGTGCCAGCAGCCGGGACAGGGCGGTTTATTTT
TRBJ1-1	.	.	TRBV5-1	CASSRGSPNTEAFF	TGCGCCAGCAGCCGGGGCTCCCCGAACACTGAAGCTTTCTTT
TRBJ2-7	once	.	TRBV27	CASSLRENYEQYF	TGTGCCAGCAGTTTAAGAGAGAACTACGAGCAGTACTTC
TRBJ2-3	.	.	TRBV7-3	CASSSRTDTQYF	TGTGCCAGCAGCTCTCGCACAGATACGCAGTATTTT
TRBJ2-7	.	TRBD2	TRBV5-4	CASSLPSGYEQYF	TGTGCCAGCAGCTTACCTAGCGGCTACGAGCAGTACTTC
TRBJ2-2	once	.	TRBV6-5	CASNSGPINTGELFF	TGTGCCAGCAACTCTGGACCAATTAACACCGGGGAGCTGTTTTTT
TRBJ2-3	.	.	TRBV18	CASSPDGGPDTQYF	TGTGCCAGCTCACCGGACGGGGGTCCGGATACGCAGTATTTT
TRBJ2-3	.	.	TRBV27	CASRGMGGSTDTQYF	TGTGCCAGCAGGGGGATGGGCGGAAGCACAGATACGCAGTATTTT
TRBJ1-2	.	.	TRBV6-6	CASSPQGDNYGYTF	TGTGCCAGCAGTCCTCAGGGAGATAACTATGGCTACACCTTC
TRBJ1-5	few	.	TRBV6-6	CASRDVGGNQPQHF	TGTGCCAGCAGGGACGTCGGGGGCAATCAGCCCCAGCATTTT
TRBJ2-2	.	TRBD2	TRBV7-6	CATRGTSGTGELFF	TGTGCCACCAGGGGGACTAGCGGGACCGGGGAGCTGTTTTTT
TRBJ2-7	.	.	TRBV28	CASSFGTYGLEQYF	TGTGCCAGCAGTTTTGGGACATACGGCCTCGAGCAGTACTTC
TRBJ2-5	.	.	TRBV5-6	CASSLRSGIQETQYF	TGTGCCAGCAGCTTGAGGTCAGGCATCCAAGAGACCCAGTACTTC
TRBJ2-7	once	.	TRBV6-5	CASSYSRRYYEQYF	TGTGCCAGCAGTTACTCCCGGCGATACTACGAGCAGTACTTC
TRBJ2-1	.	.	TRBV14	CASSLAPYEQFF	TGTGCCAGCAGTCTAGCTCCCTATGAGCAGTTCTTC
TRBJ2-1	few	TRBD2	TRBV9	CASSAGLAGYNEQFF	TGTGCCAGCAGCGCCGGACTAGCGGGGTACAATGAGCAGTTCTTC
TRBJ1-6	.	TRBD1	TRBV4-2	CASSRGTANNNSPLHF	TGTGCCAGCTCTCGGGGGACAGCTAATAATAATTCACCCCTCCACTTT
TRBJ1-5	.	.	TRBV5-8	CASSLASERQPQHF	TGTGCCAGCAGCTTGGCCTCGGAGCGTCAGCCCCAGCATTTT
TRBJ2-7	.	.	TRBV18	CASSPPGQGGYEQYF	TGTGCCAGCTCACCACCAGGGCAGGGCGGCTACGAGCAGTACTTC
TRBJ2-5	once	.	TRBV5-4	CASSQGGPSGVETQYF	TGTGCCAGTTCCCAGGGGGGGCCTTCAGGGGTGGAGACCCAGTACTTC
TRBJ2-2	once	TRBD2	TRBV11-3	CASSLSRASGTGELFF	TGTGCCAGCAGCTTATCGCGGGCTAGCGGGACCGGGGAGCTGTTTTTT
TRBJ2-7	.	.	TRBV20-1	CSAFPLYEQYF	TGCAGTGCCTTCCCTCTTTACGAGCAGTACTTC
TRBJ1-1	.	.	TRBV6-1	CASSLKLEFEAFF	TGTGCCAGCAGCCTCAAACTTGAGTTTGAAGCTTTCTTT
TRBJ2-7	few	.	TRBV27	CASSLSLGGGEQYF	TGTGCCAGCAGTTTATCGTTAGGGGGGGGAGAGCAGTACTTC
TRBJ2-7	few	.	TRBV10-3	CAISDVRDNSYEQYF	TGTGCCATCAGCGATGTACGGGACAACTCCTACGAGCAGTACTTC
TRBJ1-2	.	.	TRBV7-2	CASSLGWSGARANYGYTF	TGTGCCAGCAGCCTAGGGTGGTCGGGGGCCAGAGCTAACTATGGCTACACCTTC
TRBJ1-3	.	.	TRBV6-1	CASSEANTIYF	TGTGCCAGCAGTGAAGCAAACACCATATATTTT
TRBJ1-2	.	.	TRBV9	CASSPSPGVVGGYTF	TGTGCCAGCAGCCCGAGTCCAGGGGTAGTGGGGGGCTACACCTTC
TRBJ2-7	.	.	TRBV29-1	CSVGLLGGEQYF	TGCAGCGTTGGACTTCTTGGGGGCGAGCAGTACTTC
TRBJ2-3	.	TRBD1	TRBV4-2	CASRWTGGATDTQYF	TGTGCCAGCAGATGGACAGGGGGGGCTACAGATACGCAGTATTTT
TRBJ2-7	.	.	TRBV7-2	CASSLEVGPREQYF	TGTGCCAGCAGCTTAGAGGTGGGGCCTCGGGAGCAGTACTTC
TRBJ2-2	.	.	TRBV12-2	CASRFPPKQDSLANTGELFF	TGTGCAAGTCGCTTCCCCCCCAAACAGGACAGTCTCGCGAACACCGGGGAGCTGTTTTTT